These 29 T cell receptor beta chains share one sample of origin, sequenced in a study of cytomegalovirus exposure and HLA in healthy donors (dated by TCRdb to 2016 to 2017). The library was generated by the immunoSEQ multiplex PCR assay. Not all clones reach the TCRdb copy of this immuneACCESS table, which keeps in-frame sequences only. Checked studies attribute under half of the gap to unresolved V genes and leave the rest unexplained. The sample table shows 50,000 to 65,000 clones, and about 92% are seen once. Of the sample, about 8.1% falls within the top ten clones. The sequencing sample was made of PBMCs. The receptors derive from a woman aged 18-35 years in good health and CMV-seropositive.

This chain links TRBV7-2 with TRBJ2-7; D is unresolved. The germline V gene has CDR1 SGHTA and CDR2 FQGNSA. V lost 3 bases to trimming and J lost 4 bases, with 7 bases between them. This CDR3 has 12 residues. The CDR3 region has the DNA TGTGCCAGCAGCTTCGTGCGGTACGAGCAGTACTTC. This gives the protein CASSFVRYEQYF.

This chain uses TRBV28 with TRBJ1-1; TRBD1 matches 8 bases. Per the germline V gene, CDR1 is MDHEN and CDR2 is SYDVKM. V was clipped by 5 bases and J by 1 base; unmatched bases: 6. The CDR3 sequence is 15 residues long. The CDR3: CASSLSDRANTEAFF. CDR3 coding DNA: TGTGCCAGCAGTCTATCGGACAGGGCGAACACTGAAGCTTTCTTT.

The chain recombines TRBV6-1 with TRBJ1-1, with a tentative D call TRBD1 (5 bases). The V end was cut by 5 bases, the J end by 0 bases, with 10 bases between. This CDR3 contains 14 residues. The V gene's germline CDR1 is MNHNS and CDR2 SASEGT. The CDR3 nucleotides are TGTGCCAGCAGTCCGGGACTTTTGAACACTGAAGCTTTCTTT. Protein product: CASSPGLLNTEAFF.

Remarks on this clone: Distinct nucleotide sequences in the sample also encode this CDR3. The rearrangement links TRBV28 to TRBJ2-4; maybe TRBD2 (6 bases). CDR3 length: 14 amino acids. Germline V gene lookup returns CDR1 MDHEN and CDR2 SYDVKM. Trimming removed 2 bases at V and 1 base at J, with 6 bases between. This chain's CDR3 is CASSLAGAKNIQYF. The CDR3 nucleotides read TGTGCCAGCAGTTTAGCGGGGGCCAAAAACATTCAGTACTTC.

The chain joins TRBV7-2 to TRBJ2-1; the match to TRBD2 covers 7 bases. With 5 bases clipped from V and 5 bases from J, the junction kept 15 bases outside the gene matches. The CDR3 spans 17 residues. CDR1 and CDR2 from the germline V gene are SGHTA and FQGNSA. DNA of the CDR3: TGTGCCAGCAGCACGGAACATTCCGGGACTATAAACAATGAGCAGTTCTTC. This encodes CASSTEHSGTINNEQFF.

The J gene is TRBJ2-5, the V gene TRBV7-3; D ambiguous. The CDR3 has 15 amino acids. Germline V gene lookup returns CDR1 SGHTA and CDR2 FQGTGA. The V end lost 0 bases, the J end lost 5 bases, and 13 bases lay between the germline ends. For the CDR3, the DNA is TGTGCCAGCAGCTTAACAGGAGAGAGGTCGGAGACCCAGTACTTC. This sequence encodes CASSLTGERSETQYF.

The V gene is TRBV6-5, the J gene TRBJ1-3, with TRBD1 matching 10 bases. The V gene's germline CDR1 is MNHEY and CDR2 SVGAGI. V lost 0 bases, J lost 11 bases, and 7 bases stayed unmatched. The CDR3 sequence is 15 residues long. The CDR3 sequence: CASSYSKVDRGPIYF. As DNA, the CDR3 is TGTGCCAGCAGTTACTCGAAAGTCGACAGGGGGCCCATATATTTT.

This rearrangement joins TRBV7-9 to TRBJ2-2; 8 bases are a match to TRBD2. This CDR3 contains 17 residues. After removal of 10 bases from V and 6 bases from J, the junction contained 19 bases not matched to a gene. Germline assignment: CDR1 SEHNR and CDR2 FQNEAQ (reference sequence). Here the CDR3 reads CATQPGGPRSMAGELFF. In nucleotides, the CDR3 is TGTGCCACCCAACCGGGGGGGCCTCGATCCATGGCCGGGGAGCTGTTTTTT.

The gene calls are TRBV6-4 and TRBJ2-3; 15 nucleotides agree with TRBD2. V was pared by 0 bases and J by 4 bases, with 8 bases of the junction left unmatched. Germline CDR1 MRHNA, CDR2 SNTAGT. This CDR3 spans 19 amino acids. The CDR3 sequence is CASSDSLGTSGGSADTQYF. Written as DNA, the CDR3 is TGTGCCAGCAGTGACTCGCTTGGGACTAGCGGGGGGTCCGCAGATACGCAGTATTTT.

This chain uses TRBV7-8 with TRBJ2-5; TRBD2 might be the D (7 bases). Germline V gene sequence: CDR1 SGHVS, CDR2 FQNEAQ. The germline V and J ends were trimmed by 11 bases and 5 bases, with 18 bases remaining between them. This CDR3 has 13 amino acids. The CDR3 nucleotides are TGTGCCGGCGGGGGCACCGGGAGGGAGACCCAGTACTTC. Encoded protein: CAGGGTGRETQYF.

This sequence joins TRBV28 and TRBJ2-1; TRBD2 matches at 8 bases. This CDR3 comprises 16 residues. The germline gives CDR1 MDHEN, CDR2 SYDVKM. V lost 6 bases to trimming and J lost 5 bases; unmatched junction nucleotides: 12. Written as DNA, the CDR3 is TGTGCCAGCAGCCCCATTAGGGCGGGGGGTAACAATGAGCAGTTCTTC. Protein sequence: CASSPIRAGGNNEQFF.

V gene TRBV4-1 combines with J gene TRBJ2-1; 9 nucleotides agree with TRBD2. Germline CDR1 reads MGHRA; CDR2 reads YSYEKL. Losses at the gene ends were 0 bases for V and 7 bases for J; bases not matched to a gene: 4. The CDR3 runs 15 residues. The CDR3: CASSQESGGRNEQFF. In DNA, the CDR3 is TGCGCCAGCAGCCAAGAAAGCGGGGGGAGAAATGAGCAGTTCTTC.

This chain connects TRBV5-1 to TRBJ2-5, with D tentatively TRBD1 (6 bases). V was clipped by 3 bases and J by 2 bases, with 11 bases between them. The CDR3 has 14 residues. Germline V gene sequence: CDR1 SGHRS, CDR2 YFSETQ. For the CDR3, the DNA is TGCGCCAGCAGCTCCCGGACAGTGCAAGAGACCCAGTACTTC. Translation gives CASSSRTVQETQYF. Together with reference TRBV5-1 and TRBJ2-5, the CDR3 gives the full variable domain: KAGVTQTPRYLIKTRGQQVTLSCSPISGHRSVSWYQQTPGQGLQFLFEYFSETQRNKGNFPGRFSGRQFSNSRSEMNVSTLELGDSALYLCASSSRTVQETQYFGPGTRLLVL.

The chain links TRBV7-9 to TRBJ2-1, with 9 nucleotides matching TRBD2. Germline CDR1 SEHNR, CDR2 FQNEAQ (reference sequence). The CDR3 runs to 16 residues. Trimming cost V 1 base and J 8 bases; bases outside gene matches: 9. As DNA, the CDR3 is TGTGCCAGCAGCTTAGTGACAGGCGGGGGGGTGTATGAGCAGTTCTTC. Residues: CASSLVTGGGVYEQFF.

This clone was seen once. V is TRBV27 and J is TRBJ2-5; TRBD1 matches at 7 bases. Germline CDR1 MNHEY, CDR2 SMNVEV (reference sequence). The CDR3 loop spans 16 amino acids. J lost 2 bases, V lost 3 bases, and 9 bases had no gene match. This CDR3 is CASSLAHRGGQETQYF. The CDR3 region has the DNA TGTGCCAGCAGTTTGGCCCACAGGGGTGGACAAGAGACCCAGTACTTC.

V usage is TRBV5-6 and J usage is TRBJ2-3; D may be TRBD2 (6 bases). The CDR3 runs to 12 residues. CDR1 and CDR2 from the germline V gene are SGHDT and YYEEEE. V shed 5 bases and J shed 6 bases, with 10 bases lying between them. The CDR3 region has the DNA TGTGCCAGCAGTTGGGGGGTGGATACGCAGTATTTT. Amino acid sequence: CASSWGVDTQYF.

The V gene is TRBV5-4, the J gene TRBJ1-2; 10 bases are a match to TRBD1. CDR3 length equals 17 residues. V gave up 0 bases and J gave up 7 bases; unmatched junction bases: 12. Germline CDR1 reads SGHNT; CDR2 reads YYREEE (reference sequence). The CDR3 sequence is CASSLARPDRGRGGYTF. The CDR3 region has the DNA TGTGCCAGCAGCTTGGCCAGACCGGACAGGGGGAGGGGTGGCTACACCTTC.

This chain joins TRBV20-1 and TRBJ2-5; D gene unclear. V lost 6 bases and J 3 bases, leaving 8 bases between the germline ends. This CDR3 contains 11 residues. The germline V gene has CDR1 DFQATT and CDR2 SNEGSKA (reference sequence). CDR3 region: CSALAKETQYF. The CDR3 DNA reads TGCAGTGCCCTGGCCAAAGAGACCCAGTACTTC.

The rearrangement uses TRBV11-2 and TRBJ2-5; 8 bases fit TRBD2. CDR3 length: 15 amino acids. Germline CDR1 and CDR2: SGHAT and FQNNGV. V was clipped by 5 bases and J by 4 bases; unmatched bases: 9. The DNA of the CDR3 is TGTGCCAGCAGCCATGGTCGGGGGGGGAGAGAGACCCAGTACTTC. The encoded protein is CASSHGRGGRETQYF.

This chain connects TRBV18 to TRBJ2-1; TRBD1 might be the D (5 bases). CDR3 length equals 17 residues. Trimming cost V 4 bases and J 5 bases, with 21 bases left between them. Germline V gene data show CDR1 as KGHSH and CDR2 as LQKENI. DNA of the CDR3: TGTGCCAGCTCACTACGACAGCTTCTAGAACCACACAATGAGCAGTTCTTC. Protein sequence: CASSLRQLLEPHNEQFF.

The chain recombines TRBV6-1 with TRBJ1-6, with D tentatively TRBD1 (6 bases). CDR3 size: 15 residues. The V gene's germline CDR1 is MNHNS and CDR2 SASEGT. The germline V and J ends were trimmed by 9 bases and 1 base, with 13 bases remaining between them. Written as DNA, the CDR3 is TGTGCCAGTCAGGGGTTAGCGTCCTATAATTCACCCCTCCACTTT. This sequence encodes CASQGLASYNSPLHF.

This chain links TRBV21-1 with TRBJ1-1; the table assigns TRBD1, which was not confirmed against the DNA. TRBV21-1 is a known pseudogene. This CDR3 has 15 amino acids. The CDR3 is CASSKDGGGAVSAFF. CDR3 bases: TGTGCCAGCAGCAAAGATGGAGGGGGCGCAGTAAGCGCTTTCTTT.

This chain uses TRBV7-3 with TRBJ2-2; D remains unclear. Per germline, CDR1 SGHTA and CDR2 FQGTGA. Trimming pared 3 bases from V and 5 bases from J, leaving 7 bases between. The CDR3 spans 13 residues. The CDR3 sequence: CASSFLETGELFF. The CDR3 nucleotides read TGTGCCAGCAGCTTTTTAGAAACCGGGGAGCTGTTTTTT. The full variable domain, rest sourced from reference TRBV7-3 and TRBJ2-2, is GAGVSQTPSNKVTEKGKYVELRCDPISGHTALYWYRQSLGQGPEFLIYFQGTGAADDSGLPNDRFFAVRPEGSVSTLKIQRTERGDSAVYLCASSFLETGELFFGEGSRLTVL.

The chain joins TRBV29-1 to TRBJ1-5; the D is unclear. This CDR3 contains 12 residues. Germline-derived CDR1 and CDR2 are SQVTM and ANQGSEA. With 5 bases removed from V and 1 base from J, the gap between germline ends came to 6 bases. The CDR3 nucleotides are TGCAGCGTTCAGGAAAGCAATCAGCCCCAGCATTTT. This sequence encodes CSVQESNQPQHF.

This clone was observed a single time. The rearrangement uses TRBV15 and TRBJ2-7; the match to TRBD2 covers 8 bases. Germline V gene lookup returns CDR1 LNHNV and CDR2 YYDKDF (reference sequence). The V and J ends lost 3 bases and 1 base, in that order; junction bases with no gene match: 5. This CDR3 is built from 15 residues. CDR3: CATSRDPGGSYEQYF. The CDR3 DNA reads TGTGCCACCAGCAGGGACCCGGGAGGGTCCTACGAGCAGTACTTC.

V usage is TRBV15 and J usage is TRBJ2-1; 7 bases align to TRBD1. CDR3 length: 14 amino acids. CDR1 is LNHNV and CDR2 is YYDKDF in the germline V gene (reference sequence). V trimming: 1 base; J trimming: 9 bases; junction bases outside the gene matches: 6. The DNA of the CDR3 is TGTGCCACCAGCAGAGGAACAGGGGCGGGTGAGCAGTTCTTC. Its translation is CATSRGTGAGEQFF. Using reference TRBV15 and TRBJ2-1 for the parts outside the CDR3, the full variable domain is DAMVIQNPRYQVTQFGKPVTLSCSQTLNHNVMYWYQQKSSQAPKLLFHYYDKDFNNEADTPDNFQSRRPNTSFCFLDIRSPGLGDTAMYLCATSRGTGAGEQFFGPGTRLTVL.

This chain joins TRBV6-1 and TRBJ2-7, with D maybe TRBD1 (5 bases). Germline V gene lookup returns CDR1 MNHNS and CDR2 SASEGT. This CDR3 region has 12 residues. V was pared by 11 bases and J by 6 bases, with 17 bases between. This CDR3 reads CASGATLSEQYF. The CDR3 DNA sequence: TGTGCCTCTGGGGCTACCCTTAGCGAGCAGTACTTC.

The rearrangement links TRBV29-1 to TRBJ1-3; D not certain. V lost 3 bases to trimming and J lost 2 bases, with 8 bases between them. The germline gives CDR1 SQVTM, CDR2 ANQGSEA. This CDR3 is 13 amino acids long. CDR3 loop: CSVEVGTGNTIYF. CDR3 DNA: TGCAGCGTTGAGGTCGGGACTGGAAACACCATATATTTT.

This chain connects TRBV2 to TRBJ1-1, with unresolved D. The CDR3 totals 13 residues. From germline, CDR1 is SNHLY and CDR2 FYNNEI. The ends were cut back, 4 bases at V and 0 bases at J, with 6 bases in the middle. The CDR3 here is CASSVQVNTEAFF. CDR3 coding DNA: TGTGCCAGCAGTGTGCAGGTGAACACTGAAGCTTTCTTT.